Listed below are T cell receptor beta chains from one sample, sequenced in a study of OX40 agonist ivuxolimab in advanced cancers. Clones were read by immunoSEQ multiplex PCR, and TCRdb kept only the in-frame ones, dropping some. The sample includes around 61,000 clones, around 80% seen only once; the top ten take around 5%. Sequenced here: CD4+ or CD8+ T cells sorted from blood, sampled in a trial of the OX40 agonist ivuxolimab. The receptors here all came from an adult with an advanced solid tumor such as melanoma, head and neck, liver or kidney cancer. Both conserved end residues are part of each CDR3. The order of the fields is D gene, CDR3 length, clone size, V gene, J gene, CDR3 DNA, CDR3 protein. The D gene is left open where the match is weak. Some rows mark clone size as missing; the rest say once, few, many or name a class of expanded clone.

.	14	.	TRBV4-3	TRBJ1-5	TGCGCCAGCAGTTCCCCAGATGGCAATCAGCCCCAGCATTTT	CASSSPDGNQPQHF
TRBD1	15	.	TRBV18	TRBJ2-7	TGTGCCAGCTCACAACCGGGACAGGGGGCTTACGAGCAGTACTTC	CASSQPGQGAYEQYF
.	13	.	TRBV7-2	TRBJ2-1	TGTGCCAGCAGCTTTTTACCGGGGGATGAGCAGTTCTTC	CASSFLPGDEQFF
.	17	few	TRBV5-5	TRBJ1-5	TGTGCCAGCAGCTCGGACCCCACAGGTCGAGGCAATCAGCCCCAGCATTTT	CASSSDPTGRGNQPQHF
.	15	few	TRBV5-6	TRBJ1-5	TGTGCCAGCAGCTTGGGGGCCCAGGGCAATCAGCCCCAGCATTTT	CASSLGAQGNQPQHF
TRBD2	14	medium-sized	TRBV2	TRBJ2-7	TGTGCCAGCAGTGGGGACTACTTCATGATCAGCCAGTACTTC	CASSGDYFMISQYF
.	13	once	TRBV7-9	TRBJ1-2	TGTGCCAGCAGCCCCCTCTTCGGCTATGGCTACACCTTC	CASSPLFGYGYTF
TRBD2	17	once	TRBV18	TRBJ2-1	TGTGCCAGCTCACCACCTTATACTAGCGGGATAGGTAGTGAGCAGTTCTTC	CASSPPYTSGIGSEQFF
.	14	.	TRBV5-1	TRBJ1-1	TGCGCCAGCAGCTTGAGGTCTTTGGACCTTGAAGCTTTCTTT	CASSLRSLDLEAFF
TRBD2	15	.	TRBV5-1	TRBJ2-5	TGCGCCAGCAGCTTGATAACTAGCGGCCAAGAGACCCAGTACTTC	CASSLITSGQETQYF
.	15	.	TRBV7-2	TRBJ1-1	TGTGCCAGCAGCTTAGAGCCCAGGCCTAACACTGAAGCTTTCTTT	CASSLEPRPNTEAFF
.	12	.	TRBV7-2	TRBJ1-1	TGTGCCAGCAGCCGTTACAGCACTGAAGCTTTCTTT	CASSRYSTEAFF
TRBD1	18	once	TRBV11-3	TRBJ1-2	TGTGCCAGTAGCTTATCCCCGGTTGGACAGGGGGGAGAATATGGCTACACCTTC	CASSLSPVGQGGEYGYTF
TRBD2	13	.	TRBV4-2	TRBJ2-5	TGTGCCAGCAGCACCGGGGGAGGGGAGACCCAGTACTTC	CASSTGGGETQYF
.	18	.	TRBV7-6	TRBJ2-6	TGTGCCAGCAGCAAACAACACTCCATGAGCTCTGGGGCCAACGTCCTGACTTTC	CASSKQHSMSSGANVLTF
.	16	once	TRBV19	TRBJ2-3	TGTGCCAGTAGTATGAGGACGGGAGAACTCACAGATACGCAGTATTTT	CASSMRTGELTDTQYF
.	15	.	TRBV6-6	TRBJ1-2	TGTGCCAGCAGTTACTGGGGGGGGGCTGGCTATGGCTACACCTTC	CASSYWGGAGYGYTF
TRBD2	16	.	TRBV7-2	TRBJ2-5	TGTGCCAGCAGCTCGAGGACTAGCGGGAACAGAGAGACCCAGTACTTC	CASSSRTSGNRETQYF
.	17	.	TRBV19	TRBJ1-1	TGTGCCAGTAGTATCGAGGAAACCCGGGGCATGAACACTGAAGCTTTCTTT	CASSIEETRGMNTEAFF
TRBD2	16	once	TRBV19	TRBJ2-5	TGTGCCAGTAGCCAACTAGCGGGGGCCCCCCAAGAGACCCAGTACTTC	CASSQLAGAPQETQYF
.	13	.	TRBV6-5	TRBJ2-5	TGTGCCAGCAGTCCTATGCTACCGGGACCTACGTACTTC	CASSPMLPGPTYF
.	10	once	TRBV6-9	TRBJ1-2	TGTGCCAGCTGGAGGGTTGGCTACACCTTC	CASWRVGYTF
TRBD1	15	.	TRBV7-2	TRBJ1-1	TGTGCCAGCAGCTTAGCAGGACAGGGAGGAACTGAAGCTTTCTTT	CASSLAGQGGTEAFF
TRBD1	15	.	TRBV30	TRBJ2-5	TGTGCCTGGAGCCGAGGACAGGGCGACCCAGAGACCCAGTACTTC	CAWSRGQGDPETQYF
TRBD2	13	.	TRBV2	TRBJ2-3	TGTGCCAGCAGTTCAACTAGCGGGGGAGACAAGTATTTT	CASSSTSGGDKYF
.	14	.	TRBV6-5	TRBJ1-3	TGTGCCAGCAGTAGGGGGGACGTCGGAAACACCATATATTTT	CASSRGDVGNTIYF
.	14	.	TRBV13	TRBJ2-7	TGTGCCAGCAGCTTGACGGGTGGACCCTACGAGCAGTACTTC	CASSLTGGPYEQYF
TRBD2	15	.	TRBV7-6	TRBJ2-1	TGTGCCAGCAGCTGGGGGACTAGCCACCACAATGAGCAGTTCTTC	CASSWGTSHHNEQFF
.	15	.	TRBV18	TRBJ1-5	TGTGCCAGCTCGCCGCAGGGCCTTGGCAATCAGCCCCAGCATTTT	CASSPQGLGNQPQHF
.	14	.	TRBV5-1	TRBJ2-4	TGCGCCAGCAGCTTGGGAATGGGTCAAAACATTCAGTACTTC	CASSLGMGQNIQYF
TRBD2	14	.	TRBV5-4	TRBJ2-1	TGTGCCAGCAGCTCCGGACTAGCGGCCAATGAGCAGTTCTTC	CASSSGLAANEQFF
.	14	.	TRBV4-3	TRBJ2-3	TGCGCCAGCAGCCAAGGCCGGGAGCTGGATACGCAGTATTTT	CASSQGRELDTQYF
.	14	.	TRBV30	TRBJ1-1	TGTGCCTGGAATCTGGGGCAGGTTAACACTGAAGCTTTCTTT	CAWNLGQVNTEAFF
.	13	.	TRBV9	TRBJ1-1	TGTGCCAGCAGCGTAGAACAGAACACTGAAGCTTTCTTT	CASSVEQNTEAFF
.	13	.	TRBV7-2	TRBJ2-3	TGTGCCAGCAGCCCGCCAAGCACAGATACGCAGTATTTT	CASSPPSTDTQYF
.	14	.	TRBV27	TRBJ1-6	TGTGCCAGCAGCCGCCGGCCAGGGAGTTCACCCCTCCACTTT	CASSRRPGSSPLHF
TRBD1	13	.	TRBV19	TRBJ1-2	TGTGCCAGTAGTAAACAGGGGAACTATGGCTACACCTTC	CASSKQGNYGYTF
.	16	.	TRBV7-6	TRBJ2-7	TGTGCCAGCAGCTTAGAGTCAGGAGGGCTGTCCTACGAGCAGTACTTC	CASSLESGGLSYEQYF
TRBD1	13	few	TRBV6-5	TRBJ1-1	TGTGCCAGCAGTTTGGGACAGACCCGTGAAGCTTTCTTT	CASSLGQTREAFF
TRBD2	15	medium-sized	TRBV6-1	TRBJ2-7	TGTGCCAGCAGTGAAGGGACTAGCGGCTCCTACGAGCAGTACTTC	CASSEGTSGSYEQYF
TRBD1	15	.	TRBV19	TRBJ1-4	TGTGCCAGTAGCGAACCGGGACAGGGGATGGAAAAACTGTTTTTT	CASSEPGQGMEKLFF
TRBD1	15	.	TRBV9	TRBJ2-5	TGTGCCAGCAGCGTAGATGGGACAGGGGACGAGACCCAGTACTTC	CASSVDGTGDETQYF
.	14	few	TRBV13	TRBJ1-1	TGTGCCAGCAGCTTCGGTGGAGGGTCTGCTGAAGCTTTCTTT	CASSFGGGSAEAFF
.	14	.	TRBV7-6	TRBJ2-5	TGTGCCAGCAGCTTAGGCTTGGTACAAGAGACCCAGTACTTC	CASSLGLVQETQYF
TRBD1	15	.	TRBV5-1	TRBJ2-2	TGCGCCAGCAGCTTATATTACAGGGGCACCGGGGAGCTGTTTTTT	CASSLYYRGTGELFF
.	13	.	TRBV7-9	TRBJ1-1	TGTGCCAGCAGCTCCGGCCGGATCTCTGAAGCTTTCTTT	CASSSGRISEAFF
TRBD2	15	few	TRBV6-4	TRBJ2-3	TGTGCCAGCAGTGACTCGCGGGGGGGCACAGATACGCAGTATTTT	CASSDSRGGTDTQYF
.	14	.	TRBV7-8	TRBJ1-4	TGTGCCAGCAGCTTAGCTGTCAGAGGGGAAAAACTGTTTTTT	CASSLAVRGEKLFF
.	12	.	TRBV30	TRBJ1-1	TGTGCCTGGAGAAGTCTGGACACTGAAGCTTTCTTT	CAWRSLDTEAFF
TRBD1	14	.	TRBV7-3	TRBJ2-2	TGTGCCAGCAGCATAACAGGGGATACCGGGGAGCTGTTTTTT	CASSITGDTGELFF
.	13	.	TRBV7-2	TRBJ2-5	TGTGCCAGCAGCCGCAGGGTAGGAGAGACCCAGTACTTC	CASSRRVGETQYF
.	16	.	TRBV19	TRBJ1-6	TGTGCCAGTACCTCTAAGGGACGTAGATATAATTCACCCCTCCACTTT	CASTSKGRRYNSPLHF